The rows below give T cell receptor beta chains drawn from one sample of a study of T cells in Graves' hyperthyroidism and ophthalmopathy. MiXCR, applied by TCRdb to the multiplex PCR reads, yields one record per CDR3 protein. The repertoire holds 500,000 to 600,000 distinct CDR3 sequences, with around 42% as singletons. What was sequenced was peripheral blood or thyroid tissue (not recorded which). These receptors all stem from an adult woman with Graves' disease, either hyperthyroidism or ophthalmopathy (not recorded which). Each CDR3 is given with its conserved first and last residue. The D gene is left open where the match is weak. Size values are once, few and many counts, or a class for expanded clones, and some rows have none.

TRBV19	NA	TRBJ2-7	NA	TGTGCCAGTAGTATTGTTGGGGCAGAGACAGAGCAGTACTTC	CASSIVGAETEQYF
TRBV25-1	NA	TRBJ1-2	NA	TGTGCCAGCAGTGAACAGGCAGGAGCTAACTATGGCTACACCTTC	CASSEQAGANYGYTF
TRBV11-2	NA	TRBJ1-4	NA	TGTGCCAGCAGCCCGGCAGACGGATCTAATGAAAAACTGTTTTTT	CASSPADGSNEKLFF
TRBV10-3	TRBD2	TRBJ2-5	NA	TGTGCCATCAGTGAGGTGACTAGCGGGCTACAAGAGACCCAGTACTTC	CAISEVTSGLQETQYF
TRBV2	TRBD1	TRBJ1-2	NA	TGTGCCAGCAAGACTAGCGGACAGGGAGGGTATGGCTACACCTTC	CASKTSGQGGYGYTF
TRBV7-9	NA	TRBJ1-2	NA	TGTGCCTGCAGCTTAGAACCCGTCAATGGCTACACCTTC	CACSLEPVNGYTF
TRBV7-2	TRBD1	TRBJ1-6	few	TGTGCCAGCAGCCTTAGGTCAGGGGGCGGTTTCGGTAATTCACCCCTCCACTTT	CASSLRSGGGFGNSPLHF
TRBV7-2	NA	TRBJ1-2	NA	TGTGCCAACAGCCCCGGCTGGAACTATGGCTACACCTTC	CANSPGWNYGYTF
TRBV4-1	NA	TRBJ1-5	many	TGCGCCAGCAGCCAAGATCGCGGGCAGGGATATCAGCCCCAGCATTTT	CASSQDRGQGYQPQHF
TRBV6-6	TRBD2	TRBJ2-7	many	TGTGCCAGCACCAACTCCCAGCGGGAGAGCTCCTACGAGCAGTACTTC	CASTNSQRESSYEQYF
TRBV7-2	TRBD2	TRBJ2-7	once	TGTGCCAGCAGCGCCATAGCGGGAGGGCTTGGTGAGCAGTACTTC	CASSAIAGGLGEQYF